The 27 T cell receptor beta chains below all came from one sample that was sequenced in a study of cytomegalovirus exposure and HLA in healthy donors. Sequencing used immunoSEQ multiplex PCR; TCRdb keeps in-frame clones, though not all of them. The sample includes fewer than 75,000 clones, 90% to 95% seen only once; the top ten take under 2%. Sequenced input: PBMCs. Source of these receptors: a woman between 18 and 30 years old in good health and CMV-seropositive.

The chain combines TRBV27 with TRBJ2-1, with TRBD1 matching over 9 bases. This CDR3 spans 13 amino acids. Germline lookup yields CDR1 MNHEY and CDR2 SMNVEV (reference sequence). Trimming removed 7 bases from V and 7 bases from J; junction bases left unmatched: 5. Here the CDR3 DNA reads TGTGCCAGCACAGGGACAGGGCGGAATGAGCAGTTCTTC. It yields the protein CASTGTGRNEQFF.

The chain is built from TRBV27 and TRBJ2-1, with TRBD2 matching 11 bases. Germline V lookup: CDR1 MNHEY, CDR2 SMNVEV (reference sequence). V lost 4 bases, J lost 10 bases, and 6 bases stayed unmatched. The CDR3 spans 14 residues. CDR3 sequence: CASSYSGGAKEQFF. The CDR3 DNA reads as TGTGCCAGCAGTTATAGCGGGGGGGCGAAGGAGCAGTTCTTC.

The chain has TRBV11-2 and TRBJ2-1; 11 positions match TRBD2. The CDR3 covers 16 residues. Trimming cost V 6 bases and J 6 bases; bases outside gene matches: 10. Germline V lookup: CDR1 SGHAT, CDR2 FQNNGV. DNA of the CDR3: TGTGCCAGCAGACCCTTAGCGGGGGGGCCTCCCAATGAGCAGTTCTTC. Translating gives CASRPLAGGPPNEQFF. The full variable domain, completed using reference TRBV11-2 and TRBJ2-1, is EAGVAQSPRYKIIEKRQSVAFWCNPISGHATLYWYQQILGQGPKLLIQFQNNGVVDDSQLPKDRFSAERLKGVDSTLKIQPAKLEDSAVYLCASRPLAGGPPNEQFFGPGTRLTVL.

The rearrangement links TRBV27 to TRBJ2-7; 7 bases align to TRBD2. This CDR3 has 16 amino acids. With 0 bases clipped from V and 4 bases from J, the junction kept 9 bases outside the gene matches. Germline CDR1 is MNHEY and CDR2 is SMNVEV (reference sequence). The CDR3 protein is CASSLSAQSGAYEQYF. The CDR3 DNA follows: TGTGCCAGCAGTTTATCCGCCCAGAGCGGGGCGTACGAGCAGTACTTC.

This clone was found once. The gene calls are TRBV19 and TRBJ1-4, with D possibly TRBD1 on 5 matching bases. Germline values: CDR1 LNHDA, CDR2 SQIVND (reference sequence). CDR3 length equals 13 residues. Trimming left V 7 bases short and J 3 bases short, with 9 bases between. In DNA, the CDR3 is TGTGCCAGTACACAGGTCGCTAATGAAAAACTGTTTTTT. It translates to CASTQVANEKLFF.

The count of this clone is one. The gene calls are TRBV4-1 and TRBJ2-7, with D uncertain. Germline V gives CDR1 MGHRA, CDR2 YSYEKL. The CDR3 is 14 residues long. Trimming cost V 1 base and J 2 bases, with 9 bases left between them. CDR3 region: CASSQATSTYEQYF. CDR3 DNA: TGCGCCAGCAGCCAAGCGACTTCAACCTACGAGCAGTACTTC.

The table lists this clone with a count of one. V gene TRBV4-3 combines with J gene TRBJ2-3, with 13 bases fitting TRBD2. The V segment lost 2 bases and the J segment 4 bases; nucleotides outside the gene matches: 3. The germline CDR1 and CDR2 sequences are LGHNA and YSLEER. This CDR3 has 16 residues. The CDR3 DNA sequence: TGCGCCAGCAGCCAATTACTAGCGGGGGGGCCAGATACGCAGTATTTT. Its translation: CASSQLLAGGPDTQYF.

The chain is built from TRBV2 and TRBJ2-1; TRBD2 aligns across 10 bases. CDR3 length equals 14 residues. V shed 6 bases and J 7 bases; nucleotides not matched to a gene: 6. Germline V gives CDR1 SNHLY, CDR2 FYNNEI. As DNA, the CDR3 is TGTGCCAGCAGCGCTAGCGGGAGCTTGAATGAGCAGTTCTTC. Translated: CASSASGSLNEQFF.

The V and J genes are TRBV5-6 and TRBJ2-3; D not resolved. In germline, CDR1 is SGHDT, CDR2 YYEEEE. The CDR3 runs 16 residues. The germline V and J ends were trimmed by 2 bases and 4 bases, with 17 bases remaining between them. The CDR3 region is CASSFEEFPGPDTQYF. As DNA, the CDR3 is TGTGCCAGCAGCTTTGAGGAATTTCCCGGCCCAGATACGCAGTATTTT.

This rearrangement joins TRBV5-4 to TRBJ2-2; D ambiguous. The CDR3 spans 13 residues. CDR1 SGHNT and CDR2 YYREEE come from the germline V gene (reference sequence). V was cut by 3 bases and J by 6 bases, with 9 bases left in between. Written as DNA, the CDR3 is TGTGCCAGCAGCTCGCTTGGCCCCGGGGAGCTGTTTTTT. It is translated as CASSSLGPGELFF.

The rearrangement uses TRBV9 and TRBJ1-2; 9 bases map to TRBD1. V shed 2 bases and J 7 bases; nucleotides not matched to a gene: 6. CDR1 is SGDLS and CDR2 is YYNGEE in the germline V gene. The CDR3 totals 14 residues. CDR3 sequence reads: CASSVEGTGIGYTF. The CDR3 region has the DNA TGTGCCAGCAGCGTCGAAGGGACAGGGATTGGCTACACCTTC.

The chain uses TRBV2 and TRBJ1-5; no clear D. The V end was cut by 2 bases, the J end by 7 bases, with 15 bases between. Per germline, CDR1 SNHLY and CDR2 FYNNEI. There are 15 residues in the CDR3. CDR3 DNA: TGTGCCAGCAGTGAATGGGCGGGCAGGAAACAGCCCCAGCATTTT. It yields the protein CASSEWAGRKQPQHF.

This chain links TRBV15 with TRBJ1-2, with unresolved D. Germline CDR1 and CDR2: LNHNV and YYDKDF (reference sequence). This CDR3 spans 14 amino acids. Trimming cost V 1 base and J 7 bases, with 13 bases left between them. The CDR3 nucleotides are TGTGCCACCAGCAGAGTTAGGAGCCCTGGTGGCTACACCTTC. It is translated as CATSRVRSPGGYTF.

The chain joins TRBV11-2 to TRBJ2-2; 11 nucleotides agree with TRBD2. The CDR3 has 15 residues. Germline CDR1 reads SGHAT; CDR2 reads FQNNGV. The trim removed 5 bases at V and 6 bases at J, leaving 5 bases unmatched. This CDR3 reads CASSISGGAPGELFF. The CDR3 coding sequence is TGTGCCAGCAGCATTAGCGGGGGGGCCCCCGGGGAGCTGTTTTTT.

This clone was seen once. The V and J genes are TRBV11-2 and TRBJ1-2, with D unresolved. Trimming took off 1 base at V and 3 bases at J, with 15 bases between the two ends. The CDR3 is made up of 16 amino acids. Germline V CDR1 and CDR2: SGHAT, FQNNGV. This chain's CDR3 is CASSLVFGELDYGYTF. Written as DNA, the CDR3 is TGTGCCAGCAGCTTAGTTTTCGGGGAGCTGGACTATGGCTACACCTTC.

The V call is TRBV7-9, the J call TRBJ1-5, with TRBD1 matching 9 bases. CDR3 length: 17 residues. Trimming removed 5 bases from V and 1 base from J; junction bases left unmatched: 9. Germline V gene sequence: CDR1 SEHNR, CDR2 FQNEAQ (reference sequence). The CDR3 spells CASSPKGGTGSNQPQHF. The CDR3 bases are TGTGCCAGCAGCCCGAAGGGTGGGACAGGGAGCAATCAGCCCCAGCATTTT.

This rearrangement joins TRBV27 to TRBJ1-2; D unclear. Germline CDR1 is MNHEY and CDR2 is SMNVEV (reference sequence). V dropped 3 bases and J dropped 5 bases, with 10 bases sitting between them. The CDR3 covers 13 residues. The DNA for the CDR3 is TGTGCCAGCAGTTTCCCTAGGAGGTATGGCTACACCTTC. It translates to CASSFPRRYGYTF.

This rearrangement joins TRBV7-9 to TRBJ2-2; possibly TRBD2 for D (6 bases). V lost 11 bases to trimming and J lost 3 bases, with 16 bases between them. The CDR3 is 14 amino acids. In germline, CDR1 is SEHNR, CDR2 FQNEAQ (reference sequence). This CDR3 is CALGSAGDTGELFF. As DNA, the CDR3 is TGTGCCTTAGGGTCAGCGGGTGACACCGGGGAGCTGTTTTTT.

The chain carries TRBV27 and TRBJ1-4, with 8 bases aligning to TRBD1. V trimming: 2 bases; J trimming: 0 bases; junction bases outside the gene matches: 5. CDR1 and CDR2 from the germline V gene are MNHEY and SMNVEV (reference sequence). The CDR3 covers 17 residues. CDR3 in amino acids: CASSLTGTGATNEKLFF. The CDR3, as DNA: TGTGCCAGCAGTTTAACCGGGACAGGAGCAACTAATGAAAAACTGTTTTTT.

This chain links TRBV11-2 with TRBJ1-2; D is ambiguous. V was pared by 1 base and J by 4 bases, with 10 bases between. The CDR3 is made up of 14 amino acids. CDR1 SGHAT and CDR2 FQNNGV come from the germline V gene. CDR3: CASSLAPGFYGYTF. Here the CDR3 DNA reads TGTGCCAGCAGCTTAGCACCAGGATTCTATGGCTACACCTTC.

The rearrangement joins TRBV15 to TRBJ1-2; D may be TRBD1 (6 bases). The germline V gene encodes CDR1 LNHNV and CDR2 YYDKDF (reference sequence). Trimming removed 4 bases from V and 6 bases from J, with 21 bases in between. CDR3 length: 16 residues. The CDR3 loop is CATSTSGTGGQDGYTF. DNA of the CDR3: TGTGCCACCAGCACTTCTGGGACGGGGGGCCAGGATGGCTACACCTTC. Using reference TRBV15 and TRBJ1-2 for the parts outside the CDR3, the full variable domain is DAMVIQNPRYQVTQFGKPVTLSCSQTLNHNVMYWYQQKSSQAPKLLFHYYDKDFNNEADTPDNFQSRRPNTSFCFLDIRSPGLGDTAMYLCATSTSGTGGQDGYTFGSGTRLTVV.

This sequence joins TRBV5-6 and TRBJ2-5; TRBD2 matches 7 bases. The CDR3 loop spans 13 amino acids. CDR1 is SGHDT, CDR2 YYEEEE, per germline. Trimming took 5 bases from V and 1 from J; bases not matched to a gene: 2. The CDR3, as DNA: TGTGCCAGCAGGCGGGAGCTCCAAGAGACCCAGTACTTC. It specifies CASRRELQETQYF.

The DNA for the CDR3 is TGTGCCAGCAGCAGGGGGGGTCGGGGGTCCGGCGAGCAGTACTTC. Residues: CASSRGGRGSGEQYF. The chain recombines TRBV5-4 with TRBJ2-7; TRBD2 might be the D (7 bases). Trimming left V 4 bases short and J 6 bases short, with 20 bases between. CDR1 and CDR2 (germline): SGHNT, YYREEE (reference sequence). CDR3 length equals 15 residues.

V gene TRBV10-3 combines with J gene TRBJ2-5; possible D gene TRBD2, 5 bases. The CDR3 contains 17 residues. The germline gives CDR1 ENHRY, CDR2 SYGVKD. V lost 0 bases to trimming and J lost 0 bases, with 14 bases between them. The CDR3 is CAISESNSRRDQETQYF. Here the CDR3 DNA reads TGTGCCATCAGTGAGTCGAACTCCCGGCGGGACCAAGAGACCCAGTACTTC.

This clone was observed once. The chain employs TRBV30 and TRBJ2-7, with D possibly matching TRBD2 (6 bases). Germline CDR1 GTSNPN, CDR2 SVGIG (reference sequence). The CDR3 is made up of 15 amino acids. Trimming removed 3 bases at V and 4 bases at J, with 19 bases between. CDR3 protein: CAWSPAAAGRYEQYF. The CDR3 DNA is TGTGCCTGGAGCCCAGCGGCAGCGGGTCGATACGAGCAGTACTTC.

The V call is TRBV28, the J call TRBJ1-5; 9 nucleotides match TRBD1. With V trimmed by 7 bases and J by 6 bases, 7 bases remained unmatched. Germline values: CDR1 MDHEN, CDR2 SYDVKM. This CDR3 has 14 residues. The CDR3 DNA reads TGTGCCAGCAAAGCACAGGGGGCAATTCAGCCCCAGCATTTT. The encoded protein is CASKAQGAIQPQHF.

The CDR3 spells CASSESRVNTEAFF. CDR3 DNA sequence: TGTGCCAGCAGTGAATCGAGGGTGAACACTGAAGCTTTCTTT. The chain joins TRBV2 to TRBJ1-1; unclear D gene. The CDR3 runs to 14 residues. Germline CDR1 and CDR2: SNHLY and FYNNEI. V was cut by 2 bases and J by 0 bases, with 7 bases left in between.